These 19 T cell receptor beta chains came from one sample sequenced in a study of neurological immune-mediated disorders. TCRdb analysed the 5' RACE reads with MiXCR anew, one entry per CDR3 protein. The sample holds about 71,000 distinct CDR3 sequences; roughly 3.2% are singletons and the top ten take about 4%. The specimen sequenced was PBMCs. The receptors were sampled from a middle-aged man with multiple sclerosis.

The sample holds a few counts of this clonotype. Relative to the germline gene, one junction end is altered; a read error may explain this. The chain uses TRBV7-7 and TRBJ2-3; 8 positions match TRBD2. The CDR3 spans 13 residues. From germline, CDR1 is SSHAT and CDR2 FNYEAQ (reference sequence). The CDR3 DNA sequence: TGTGCCAGCAGTTTAGCGGGGTCAGATACGCAGTATTTT. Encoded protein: CASSLAGSDTQYF.

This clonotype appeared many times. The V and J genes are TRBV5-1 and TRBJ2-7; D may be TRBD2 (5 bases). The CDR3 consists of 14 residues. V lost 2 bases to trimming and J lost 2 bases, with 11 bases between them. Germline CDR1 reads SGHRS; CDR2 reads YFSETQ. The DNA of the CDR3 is TGCGCCAGCAGCTTAGATATCGGGGCCTACGAGCAGTACTTC. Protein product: CASSLDIGAYEQYF.

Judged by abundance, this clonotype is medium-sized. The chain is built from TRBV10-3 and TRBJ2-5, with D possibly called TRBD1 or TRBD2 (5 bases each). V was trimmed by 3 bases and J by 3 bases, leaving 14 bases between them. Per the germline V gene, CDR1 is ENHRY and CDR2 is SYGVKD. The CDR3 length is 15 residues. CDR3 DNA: TGTGCCATCAGTGAACGGGGCCCCAGAGAAGAGACCCAGTACTTC. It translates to CAISERGPREETQYF.

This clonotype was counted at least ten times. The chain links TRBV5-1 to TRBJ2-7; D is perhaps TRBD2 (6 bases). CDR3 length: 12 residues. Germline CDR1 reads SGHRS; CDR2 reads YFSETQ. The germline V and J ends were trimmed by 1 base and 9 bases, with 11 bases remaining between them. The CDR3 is CASSLPDGGQYF. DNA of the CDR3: TGCGCCAGCAGCTTGCCCGACGGGGGGCAGTACTTC.

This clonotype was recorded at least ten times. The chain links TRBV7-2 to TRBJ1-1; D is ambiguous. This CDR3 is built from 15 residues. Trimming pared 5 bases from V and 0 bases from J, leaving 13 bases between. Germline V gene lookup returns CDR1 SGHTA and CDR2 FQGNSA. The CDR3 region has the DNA TGTGCCAGCAGCCTGTGGGCCAGATTGAACACTGAAGCTTTCTTT. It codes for CASSLWARLNTEAFF.

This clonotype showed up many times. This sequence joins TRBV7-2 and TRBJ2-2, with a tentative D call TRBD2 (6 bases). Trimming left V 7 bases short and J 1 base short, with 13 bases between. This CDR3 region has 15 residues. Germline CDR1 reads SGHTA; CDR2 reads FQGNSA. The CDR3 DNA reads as TGTGCCAGCACCCACCAAGCGGGGAACACCGGGGAGCTGTTTTTT. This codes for CASTHQAGNTGELFF.

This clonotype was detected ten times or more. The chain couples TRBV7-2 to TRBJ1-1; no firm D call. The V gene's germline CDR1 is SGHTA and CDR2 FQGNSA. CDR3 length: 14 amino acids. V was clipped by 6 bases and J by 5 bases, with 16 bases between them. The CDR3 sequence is CASRNRYSRTEAFF. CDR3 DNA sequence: TGTGCCAGCAGAAATCGGTATTCGAGGACTGAAGCTTTCTTT.

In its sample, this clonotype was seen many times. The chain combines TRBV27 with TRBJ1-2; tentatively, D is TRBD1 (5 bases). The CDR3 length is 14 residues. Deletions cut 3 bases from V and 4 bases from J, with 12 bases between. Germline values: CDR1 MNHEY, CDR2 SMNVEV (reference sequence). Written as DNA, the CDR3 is TGTGCCAGCAGTTTCGGGGGGGAGACCTATGGCTACACCTTC. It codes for CASSFGGETYGYTF.

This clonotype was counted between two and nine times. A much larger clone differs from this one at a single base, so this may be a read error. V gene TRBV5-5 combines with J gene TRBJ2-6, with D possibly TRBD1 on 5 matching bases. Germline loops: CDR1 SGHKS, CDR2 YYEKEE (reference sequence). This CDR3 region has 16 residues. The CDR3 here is CASNSPDGFGAKVLTF. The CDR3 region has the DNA TGTGCCAGCAACTCCCCCGATGGGTTTGGGGCCAAAGTCCTGACTTTC.

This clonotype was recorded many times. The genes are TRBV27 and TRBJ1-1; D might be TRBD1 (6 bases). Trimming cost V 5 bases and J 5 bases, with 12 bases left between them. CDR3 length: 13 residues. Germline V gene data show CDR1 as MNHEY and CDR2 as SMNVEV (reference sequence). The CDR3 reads CASSISGQTEAFF. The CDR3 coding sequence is TGTGCCAGCAGTATCTCCGGACAGACTGAAGCTTTCTTT.

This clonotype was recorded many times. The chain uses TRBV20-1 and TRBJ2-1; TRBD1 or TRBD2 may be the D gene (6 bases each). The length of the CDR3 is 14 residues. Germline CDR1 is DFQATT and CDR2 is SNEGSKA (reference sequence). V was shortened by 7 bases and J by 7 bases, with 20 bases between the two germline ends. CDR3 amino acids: CSGKGGAPANEQFF. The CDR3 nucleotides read TGCAGTGGAAAGGGGGGAGCCCCAGCAAATGAGCAGTTCTTC.

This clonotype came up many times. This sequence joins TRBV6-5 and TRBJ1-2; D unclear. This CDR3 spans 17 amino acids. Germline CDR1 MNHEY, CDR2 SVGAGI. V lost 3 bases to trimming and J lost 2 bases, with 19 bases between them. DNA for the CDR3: TGTGCCAGCAGTTATAGCGGAAAACCCTGGGAGAACTATGGCTACACCTTC. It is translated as CASSYSGKPWENYGYTF.

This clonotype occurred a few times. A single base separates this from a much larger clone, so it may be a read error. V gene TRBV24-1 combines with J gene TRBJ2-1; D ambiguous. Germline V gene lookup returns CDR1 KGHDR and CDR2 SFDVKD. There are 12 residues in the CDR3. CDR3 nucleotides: TGTGACACCTCGGAATCCTACAATGAGCAGTTCTTC. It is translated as CDTSESYNEQFF.

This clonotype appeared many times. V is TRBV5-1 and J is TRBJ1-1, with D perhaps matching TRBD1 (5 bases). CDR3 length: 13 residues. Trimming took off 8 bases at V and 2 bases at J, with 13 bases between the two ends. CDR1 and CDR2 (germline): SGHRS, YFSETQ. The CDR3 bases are TGCGCCAGTCGCTGGGGCCTCAACACTGAAGCTTTCTTT. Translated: CASRWGLNTEAFF. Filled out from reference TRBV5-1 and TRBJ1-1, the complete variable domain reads KAGVTQTPRYLIKTRGQQVTLSCSPISGHRSVSWYQQTPGQGLQFLFEYFSETQRNKGNFPGRFSGRQFSNSRSEMNVSTLELGDSALYLCASRWGLNTEAFFGQGTRLTVV.

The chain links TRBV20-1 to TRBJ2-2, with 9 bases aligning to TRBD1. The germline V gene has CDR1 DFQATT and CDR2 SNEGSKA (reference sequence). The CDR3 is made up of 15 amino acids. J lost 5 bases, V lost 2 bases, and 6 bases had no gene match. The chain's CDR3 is CSARSRDRATGELFF. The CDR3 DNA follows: TGCAGTGCTAGATCGAGGGACAGGGCAACCGGGGAGCTGTTTTTT.

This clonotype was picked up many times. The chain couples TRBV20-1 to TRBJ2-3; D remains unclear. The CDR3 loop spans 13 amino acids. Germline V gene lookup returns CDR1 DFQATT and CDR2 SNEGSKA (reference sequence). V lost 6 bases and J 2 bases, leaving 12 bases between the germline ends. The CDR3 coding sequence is TGCAGTGCCAAGGAGCCCTACACAGATACGCAGTATTTT. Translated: CSAKEPYTDTQYF.

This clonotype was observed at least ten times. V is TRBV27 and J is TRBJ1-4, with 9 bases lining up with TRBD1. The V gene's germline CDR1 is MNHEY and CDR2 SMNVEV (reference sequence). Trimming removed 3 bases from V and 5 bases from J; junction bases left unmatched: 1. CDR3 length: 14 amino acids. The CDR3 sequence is CASSFDRGNEKLFF. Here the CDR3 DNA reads TGTGCCAGCAGTTTCGACAGGGGGAATGAAAAACTGTTTTTT.

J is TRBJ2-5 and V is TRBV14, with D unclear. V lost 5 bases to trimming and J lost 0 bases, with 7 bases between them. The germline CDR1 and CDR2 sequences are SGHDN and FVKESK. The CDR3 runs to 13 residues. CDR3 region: CASSAQYQETQYF. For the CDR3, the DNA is TGTGCCAGCAGCGCACAGTACCAAGAGACCCAGTACTTC. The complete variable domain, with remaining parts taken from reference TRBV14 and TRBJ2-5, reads EAGVTQFPSHSVIEKGQTVTLRCDPISGHDNLYWYRRVMGKEIKFLLHFVKESKQDESGMPNNRFLAERTGGTYSTLKVQPAELEDSGVYFCASSAQYQETQYFGPGTRLLVL.

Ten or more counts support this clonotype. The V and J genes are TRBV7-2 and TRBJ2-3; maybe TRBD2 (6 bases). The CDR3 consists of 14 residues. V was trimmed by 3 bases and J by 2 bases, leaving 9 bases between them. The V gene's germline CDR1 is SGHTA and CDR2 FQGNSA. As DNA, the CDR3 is TGTGCCAGCAGCTTGACTAGGGACACAGATACGCAGTATTTT. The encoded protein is CASSLTRDTDTQYF.